A selection of T cell receptor beta chains follows, all from one sample in a study of shared clonotypes between healthy human individuals. Sequencing was performed with immunoSEQ multiplex PCR; in TCRdb, only in-frame clones are kept and a portion is missing. In the table there are some 550,000 clones, more than 95% of which are singletons. The sequenced material came from naive CD4+ T cells sorted from blood. The receptors stem from a woman aged 25 to 45 in good health. CDR3s include the opening cysteine and the closing phenylalanine or tryptophan. D genes are given only for firm matches.

d_gene,v_gene,j_gene,CDR3nt,CDR3aa
.,TRBV27,TRBJ2-5,TGTGCCAGCAGTGCCACCCTGTGGCAGGTTGAGACCCAGTACTTC,CASSATLWQVETQYF
.,TRBV27,TRBJ1-2,TGTGCCAGCGGTCGGATTGACGATTACTATGGCTACACCTTC,CASGRIDDYYGYTF
TRBD1,TRBV2,TRBJ1-4,TGTGCCAGTATGGGACAGGGACTTGAAAAACTGTTTTTT,CASMGQGLEKLFF
TRBD2,TRBV5-4,TRBJ2-7,TGTGCCAGCAGCTTGGCTAGCGGGAGTTTAGCCGAGCAGTACTTC,CASSLASGSLAEQYF
.,TRBV29-1,TRBJ2-1,TGCAGTGAGAAAGACCCGAACAATGAGCAGTTCTTC,CSEKDPNNEQFF
.,TRBV27,TRBJ2-2,TGTGCCAGCAGTTTTCGCACCGGGGAGCTGTTTTTT,CASSFRTGELFF
.,TRBV6-5,TRBJ1-5,TGTGCCAGCAGTTACAGCTACAATCAGCCCCAGCATTTT,CASSYSYNQPQHF
TRBD1,TRBV5-4,TRBJ2-7,TGTGCCAGCAGGCAACAGGGGGCGTACGAGCAGTACTTC,CASRQQGAYEQYF
TRBD1,TRBV13,TRBJ2-5,TGTGCCAGCCGAGAGGCAGGGGGCGGCGAGACCCAGTACTTC,CASREAGGGETQYF
TRBD1,TRBV30,TRBJ2-6,TGTGCCTGGAGTGTCCTTCAGAATGACAGGGGATGGGTTGGGGCCAACGTCCTGACTTTC,CAWSVLQNDRGWVGANVLTF
TRBD2,TRBV18,TRBJ2-7,TGTGCCAGCTCACTCGGGACTACGGACGAGCAGTACTTC,CASSLGTTDEQYF